The present entry profiles one T cell receptor (beta chain) with its context. It was with 60 Vbeta and 13 Jbeta primers that the PCR ran. This table comes from immunoSEQ multiplex PCR, and its TCRdb copy is limited to in-frame clones, with some not included. The data contain 130,000 or so clones, more than 60% of them seen just once; the ten biggest clones take up approximately 2.1%. The sample belongs to a study of cytomegalovirus exposure and HLA in healthy donors. The germline gives CDR1 MNHNY, CDR2 SVGAGI (reference sequence). With 6 bases removed from V and 8 bases from J, the gap between germline ends came to 17 bases. The CDR3 is made up of 13 amino acids.

The chain employs TRBV6-6 and TRBJ2-7; a possible D gene is TRBD1 (6 bases). The source material was PBMCs. This receptor was obtained from a middle-aged woman in good health and CMV-seropositive. The CDR3 is CASRAGAGAQQYF. CDR3 sequence (DNA): TGTGCCAGCAGGGCCGGGGCAGGGGCTCAGCAGTACTTC.